The text below deals with one T cell receptor (beta chain). As yet, its antigen is unknown. This specimen comes from a study of shared clonotypes between healthy human individuals. Between the trimmed V and J ends, which lost 4 bases and 5 bases, there was a span of 9 bases. Looked up from germline, CDR1 is SEHNR and CDR2 is FQNEAQ (reference sequence). The CDR3 has 13 residues. Study results and caveats: Blood was the only sampled material, and tissue repertoires likely differ.

Running of the assay took place at deep level. Profiled with immunoSEQ multiplex PCR; TCRdb holds only in-frame clones, not every one. Among about 1.5 million clones, around 98% were seen once, and the ten largest hold 0.4% to 0.55%. The gene calls are TRBV7-9 and TRBJ2-1, with a weak D call TRBD2 (6 bases). Source material: naive CD4+ T cells sorted from blood. The subset: CD45RA+ positively selected. This sequence originates from a man aged 30 to 45 in good health. The CDR3 is CASSYGGNNEQFF. The CDR3 coding sequence is TGTGCCAGCAGCTATGGCGGGAACAATGAGCAGTTCTTC.